These 27 T cell receptor beta chains originate from one sample sequenced in a study of T cell responses to AZD1222 COVID-19 vaccine. TCRdb keeps only in-frame clones here, not all; method: immunoSEQ multiplex PCR. The sample comprises 100,000 or so clones, about nine tenths of which are singletons, and roughly 1.8% rests with the top ten. The sequencing here drew on peripheral blood, taken on day 0 of AZD1222 vaccination. These TCRs come from an adult in good health.

The chain joins TRBV28 to TRBJ1-6; 9 bases agree with TRBD1. The CDR3 covers 16 residues. Germline V lookup: CDR1 MDHEN, CDR2 SYDVKM. V was pared by 6 bases and J by 10 bases, with 13 bases of the junction left unmatched. The CDR3 loop is CASSPPRDRARSPLHF. Written as DNA, the CDR3 is TGTGCCAGCAGCCCCCCCCGGGACAGGGCGAGGTCACCCCTCCACTTT.

The rearrangement uses TRBV18 and TRBJ1-3; D is perhaps TRBD1 (5 bases). Germline CDR1 reads KGHSH; CDR2 reads LQKENI. This CDR3 contains 16 residues. The V gene lost 6 bases and the J gene lost 4 bases, with 19 bases spanning the gap. Here the CDR3 reads CASSQTGGATGNTIYF. The DNA of the CDR3 is TGTGCCAGCTCCCAGACCGGCGGGGCGACCGGAAACACCATATATTTT.

Here the CDR3 reads CASARKGRTEAFF. CDR3 sequence (DNA): TGTGCCAGCGCTCGCAAGGGACGCACTGAAGCTTTCTTT. The chain carries TRBV28 and TRBJ1-1; perhaps TRBD1 as D (5 bases). CDR1 MDHEN and CDR2 SYDVKM come from the germline V gene. V shed 8 bases and J shed 4 bases, with 14 bases lying between them. The length of the CDR3 is 13 residues.

The chain links TRBV28 to TRBJ2-7; D is uncertain. Trimming removed 2 bases at V and 6 bases at J, with 17 bases between. The CDR3 length is 15 residues. CDR1 is MDHEN, CDR2 SYDVKM, per germline. The CDR3 reads CASSLAPVGVGEQYF. For the CDR3, the DNA is TGTGCCAGCAGTTTAGCTCCCGTTGGCGTAGGCGAGCAGTACTTC.

This clone occurred once. The CDR3 loop is CAIMSGQGDQETQYF. The CDR3 bases are TGTGCCATCATGTCAGGACAGGGGGACCAAGAGACCCAGTACTTC. The V gene is TRBV10-3, the J gene TRBJ2-5; TRBD1 agrees at 10 bases. Germline-derived CDR1 and CDR2 are ENHRY and SYGVKD. This CDR3 comprises 15 residues. The J segment lost 0 bases and the V segment lost 7 bases, leaving 5 bases of the junction unmatched.

The chain recombines TRBV19 with TRBJ1-1; D gene unclear. There are 12 residues in the CDR3. The V and J ends lost 3 bases and 1 base respectively, with 3 bases between them. Germline V gene lookup returns CDR1 LNHDA and CDR2 SQIVND (reference sequence). The CDR3 sequence is CASSIWNTEAFF. CDR3 bases: TGTGCCAGTAGTATTTGGAACACTGAAGCTTTCTTT.

This clone came up a few times. This rearrangement joins TRBV19 to TRBJ2-1; D possibly corresponds to TRBD1 (5 bases). The CDR3 is 16 amino acids. Germline V gives CDR1 LNHDA, CDR2 SQIVND (reference sequence). Trimming cost V 1 base and J 0 bases, with 10 bases left between them. The CDR3 sequence: CASSIARASSYNEQFF. The DNA for the CDR3 is TGTGCCAGTAGTATAGCCAGGGCGAGCTCCTACAATGAGCAGTTCTTC.

The rearrangement links TRBV27 to TRBJ2-6; no definite D call. Germline V gene data show CDR1 as MNHEY and CDR2 as SMNVEV (reference sequence). Between the trimmed V and J ends, which lost 6 bases and 0 bases, there was a span of 6 bases. The CDR3 extends over 14 amino acids. CDR3 residues: CASSPLSGANVLTF. In nucleotides, the CDR3 is TGTGCCAGCAGCCCCCTCTCTGGGGCCAACGTCCTGACTTTC.

The genes are TRBV18 and TRBJ1-2; perhaps TRBD1 as D (5 bases). This CDR3 spans 13 amino acids. Germline CDR1 is KGHSH and CDR2 is LQKENI. Trimming removed 1 base from V and 6 bases from J, with 9 bases in between. The CDR3 protein is CASSPLSGDGYTF. The CDR3 DNA reads TGTGCCAGCTCACCACTGTCGGGGGATGGCTACACCTTC.

This sequence joins TRBV27 and TRBJ2-3; D gene uncertain. The CDR3 contains 15 residues. V was cut by 1 base and J by 2 bases, with 10 bases left in between. The germline CDR1 and CDR2 sequences are MNHEY and SMNVEV (reference sequence). The CDR3, as DNA: TGTGCCAGCAGTTTATTTGGGCAGGACACAGATACGCAGTATTTT. Its translation: CASSLFGQDTDTQYF.

The chain recombines TRBV2 with TRBJ1-5; no clear D. There are 13 residues in the CDR3. With 7 bases removed from V and 1 base from J, the gap between germline ends came to 8 bases. Germline values: CDR1 SNHLY, CDR2 FYNNEI. CDR3 in DNA: TGTGCCAGCACCGGAGACAGCAATCAGCCCCAGCATTTT. This translates into CASTGDSNQPQHF.

J is TRBJ2-7 and V is TRBV3-1 (or the pseudogene TRBV3-2), with 9 bases that match TRBD1. Losses at the gene ends were 5 bases for V and 6 bases for J; bases not matched to a gene: 5. Germline values: CDR1 LGHDT, CDR2 YNNKEL (reference sequence). This CDR3 region has 13 residues. This CDR3 is CASSTRQGGEQYF. In DNA form, the CDR3 reads TGTGCCAGCAGCACAAGACAGGGGGGCGAGCAGTACTTC.

This chain joins TRBV5-1 and TRBJ2-3; possibly TRBD2 for D (5 bases). Germline V gene data show CDR1 as SGHRS and CDR2 as YFSETQ. The V end was cut by 3 bases, the J end by 1 base, with 12 bases between. This CDR3 region has 15 residues. In DNA form, the CDR3 reads TGCGCCAGCAGCTCCTATCTTAGCGGCACAGATACGCAGTATTTT. Amino acid sequence: CASSSYLSGTDTQYF.

This clone has a handful of counts. The rearrangement joins TRBV29-1 to TRBJ2-2; possibly TRBD1 or TRBD2 for D (5 bases each). The CDR3 spans 14 residues. Between the trimmed V and J ends, which lost 7 bases and 4 bases, there was a span of 16 bases. Germline V gene sequence: CDR1 SQVTM, CDR2 ANQGSEA. The CDR3 bases are TGCAGCGCAGGAAGAGGGGACCTCACCGGGGAGCTGTTTTTT. It translates to CSAGRGDLTGELFF.

The chain recombines TRBV2 with TRBJ2-5; 8 positions match TRBD1. This CDR3 contains 14 residues. V shed 7 bases, J shed 5 bases, and the junction held 9 bases outside the gene matches. From germline, CDR1 is SNHLY and CDR2 FYNNEI. The CDR3 bases are TGTGCCAGCATTATACAGGGGGGCCGGGAGACCCAGTACTTC. It codes for CASIIQGGRETQYF.

V and J are TRBV4-1 and TRBJ2-1, with 9 positions matching TRBD2. Losses at the gene ends were 5 bases for V and 4 bases for J; bases not matched to a gene: 6. The CDR3 consists of 15 residues. The germline CDR1 and CDR2 sequences are MGHRA and YSYEKL. This CDR3 is CASSFMGLAYNEQFF. DNA for the CDR3: TGCGCCAGCAGCTTTATGGGACTAGCATACAATGAGCAGTTCTTC.

V gene TRBV5-6 combines with J gene TRBJ2-5; maybe TRBD2 (5 bases). From germline, CDR1 is SGHDT and CDR2 YYEEEE. V lost 0 bases and J 10 bases, leaving 13 bases between the germline ends. This CDR3 spans 13 amino acids. The CDR3 reads CASSLAKAVNQYF. DNA for the CDR3: TGTGCCAGCAGCTTGGCCAAAGCGGTTAACCAGTACTTC.

About this clone itself: The junction differs from germline at one of its ends, possibly a read error. The gene calls are TRBV7-9 and TRBJ1-2; a weak D match, TRBD1 (5 bases). Germline V gene data show CDR1 as SEHNR and CDR2 as FQNEAQ (reference sequence). The CDR3 sequence is 13 residues long. The CDR3 sequence: CASSLASLAGPYF. CDR3 nucleotide sequence: TGTGCCAGCAGCTTAGCATCCCTGGCAGGGCCATACTTC.

J is TRBJ2-7 and V is TRBV6-5; D ambiguous. Trimming cost V 7 bases and J 3 bases, with 7 bases left between them. CDR1 is MNHEY, CDR2 SVGAGI, per germline. The CDR3 runs 11 residues. This CDR3 is CASIGNYEQYF. The CDR3 bases are TGTGCCAGCATAGGGAACTACGAGCAGTACTTC.

The chain carries TRBV11-2 and TRBJ2-1; D uncertain. The V gene lost 4 bases and the J gene lost 3 bases, with 13 bases spanning the gap. The CDR3 is 15 residues long. Germline CDR1 is SGHAT and CDR2 is FQNNGV. In DNA, the CDR3 is TGTGCCAGCAGCTCAGGACCGTCATTCTACAATGAGCAGTTCTTC. It codes for CASSSGPSFYNEQFF.

This clone has a single count. V gene TRBV10-1 combines with J gene TRBJ1-1; TRBD1 is a possible D gene (5 bases). Per germline, CDR1 WNHNN and CDR2 SYGVQD (reference sequence). Between the trimmed V and J ends, which lost 2 bases and 0 bases, there was a span of 22 bases. There are 19 residues in the CDR3. For the CDR3, the DNA is TGCGCCAGCAGTGAGAGGGGCGGAGTATCAAATTTCATGAACACTGAAGCTTTCTTT. Translation gives CASSERGGVSNFMNTEAFF.

In this sample, this clone turned up once. The chain links TRBV7-3 to TRBJ2-3; D gene uncertain. The ends were cut back, 5 bases at V and 0 bases at J, with 6 bases in the middle. This CDR3 comprises 13 residues. Germline CDR1 is SGHTA and CDR2 is FQGTGA. The CDR3 nucleotides are TGTGCCAGCAGCCGCACTAGCACAGATACGCAGTATTTT. Its translation: CASSRTSTDTQYF.

The chain combines TRBV5-6 with TRBJ1-6; 8 nucleotides align to TRBD1. The ends lost 2 bases at V and 5 bases at J; junction bases unmatched: 9. Germline CDR1 SGHDT, CDR2 YYEEEE. CDR3 length equals 17 residues. The CDR3, as DNA: TGTGCCAGCAGCTTTACCCCCGGACAGGGTCATAATTCACCCCTCCACTTT. Encoded protein: CASSFTPGQGHNSPLHF.

The CDR3 nucleotides are TGTGCCAGCAGCCGCGAGACCCAGTACTTC. It specifies CASSRETQYF. This chain connects TRBV11-3 to TRBJ2-5, with unresolved D. This CDR3 contains 10 residues. V shed 5 bases and J shed 5 bases, with 3 bases lying between them. Germline-derived CDR1 and CDR2 are SGHNT and YENEEA. Supplemented by reference TRBV11-3 and TRBJ2-5, the full variable domain reads EAGVVQSPRYKIIEKKQPVAFWCNPISGHNTLYWYLQNLGQGPELLIRYENEEAVDDSQLPKDRFSAERLKGVDSTLKIQPAELGDSAVYLCASSRETQYFGPGTRLLVL.

This chain uses TRBV7-9 with TRBJ1-2; 8 bases map to TRBD1. The CDR3 is 14 amino acids. V was clipped by 9 bases and J by 5 bases; unmatched bases: 11. Per the germline V gene, CDR1 is SEHNR and CDR2 is FQNEAQ (reference sequence). The CDR3 loop is CARSPRGQVYGYTF. The DNA for the CDR3 is TGTGCCAGAAGTCCCAGGGGGCAAGTTTATGGCTACACCTTC.

The rearrangement uses TRBV11-2 and TRBJ2-5; the match to TRBD1 covers 8 bases. Germline V gene lookup returns CDR1 SGHAT and CDR2 FQNNGV. The junction had 5 bases not matched to a gene; V was cut back by 4 bases and J by 1 base. This CDR3 spans 15 amino acids. CDR3: CASSSSTGAQETQYF. In nucleotides, the CDR3 is TGTGCCAGCAGCTCATCGACAGGGGCCCAAGAGACCCAGTACTTC.

The chain has TRBV6-6 and TRBJ1-6; D is undetermined. The CDR3 length is 13 residues. Looked up from germline, CDR1 is MNHNY and CDR2 is SVGAGI (reference sequence). The germline V and J ends were trimmed by 6 bases and 6 bases, with 9 bases remaining between them. The CDR3 here is CASRSDLNSPLHF. CDR3 in DNA: TGTGCCAGCAGGTCCGACCTTAATTCACCCCTCCACTTT.